This T cell receptor (beta chain) was observed in a study of blood T cell repertoires in COVID-19. Looking at the study overall: Researchers got acute and convalescent COVID-19 samples from the United States, Italy and Spain. T cells, B-cell-depleted T cells, or PBMCs supplied cDNA or gDNA.

Clones were sequenced by immunoSEQ multiplex PCR, and TCRdb holds only the in-frame ones, with some missing. The sample yields roughly 190,000 clones, less than 85% seen once. Participant ages covered about 18 to 89 years across 24 US areas. Symptom resolution, clearance, or two negative PCRs marked the recovered donors of Cohort 3. The source material was PBMCs or T cells enriched from blood (not recorded which). This clonotype was sampled from a woman aged 25-40 years who had recovered from COVID-19.

Here the CDR3 DNA reads TGTGCCAGCATTCCCGGGACAGGGGGGCTAGCGGGAGGCATCCACGAGCAGTACTTC. Protein product: CASIPGTGGLAGGIHEQYF. The chain recombines TRBV28 with TRBJ2-7; either TRBD1 or TRBD2 may supply D (11 bases each). The CDR3 is made up of 19 amino acids. The V end lost 7 bases, the J end lost 5 bases, and 33 bases lay between the germline ends. Germline CDR1 MDHEN, CDR2 SYDVKM.